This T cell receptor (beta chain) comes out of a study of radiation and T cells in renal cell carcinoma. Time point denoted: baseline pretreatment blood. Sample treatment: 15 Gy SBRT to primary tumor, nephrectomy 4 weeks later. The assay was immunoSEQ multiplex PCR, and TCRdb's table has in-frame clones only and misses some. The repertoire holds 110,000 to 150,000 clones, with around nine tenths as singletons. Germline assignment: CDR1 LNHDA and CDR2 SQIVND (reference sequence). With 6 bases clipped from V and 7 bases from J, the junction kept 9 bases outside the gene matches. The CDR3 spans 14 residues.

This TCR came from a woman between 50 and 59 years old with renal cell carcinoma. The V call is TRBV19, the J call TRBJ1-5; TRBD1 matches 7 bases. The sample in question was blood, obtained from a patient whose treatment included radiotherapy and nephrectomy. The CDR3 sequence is CASSPDRAGQPQHF. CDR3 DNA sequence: TGTGCCAGTAGCCCTGACAGGGCAGGGCAGCCCCAGCATTTT.